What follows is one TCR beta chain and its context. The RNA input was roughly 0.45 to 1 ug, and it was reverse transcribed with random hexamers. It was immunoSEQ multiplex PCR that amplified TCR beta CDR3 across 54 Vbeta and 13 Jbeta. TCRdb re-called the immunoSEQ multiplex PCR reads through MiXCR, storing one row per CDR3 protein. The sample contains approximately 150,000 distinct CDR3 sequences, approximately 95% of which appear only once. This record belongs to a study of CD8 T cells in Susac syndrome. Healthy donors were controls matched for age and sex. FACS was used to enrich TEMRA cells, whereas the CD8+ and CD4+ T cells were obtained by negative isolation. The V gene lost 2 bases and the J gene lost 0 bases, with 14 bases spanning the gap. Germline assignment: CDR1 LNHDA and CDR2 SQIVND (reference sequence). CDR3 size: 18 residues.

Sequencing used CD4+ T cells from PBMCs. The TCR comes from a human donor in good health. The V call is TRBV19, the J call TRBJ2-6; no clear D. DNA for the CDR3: TGTGCCAGTAGTATAAAGTTCCAGGCCCGCTCTGGGGCCAACGTCCTGACTTTC. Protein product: CASSIKFQARSGANVLTF. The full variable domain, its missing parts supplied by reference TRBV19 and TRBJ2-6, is DGGITQSPKYLFRKEGQNVTLSCEQNLNHDAMYWYRQDPGQGLRLIYYSQIVNDFQKGDIAEGYSVSREKKESFPLTVTSAQKNPTAFYLCASSIKFQARSGANVLTFGAGSRLTVL.